This TCR beta chain was observed in a study of control samples from healthy donors and cancer patients. The data were produced by immunoSEQ multiplex PCR, yet TCRdb's version contains in-frame clones alone and is incomplete. The sample contains 190,000 or so clones, around 93% of which appear only once. This CDR3 contains 13 residues. From germline, CDR1 is SGHKS and CDR2 YYEKEE (reference sequence). Trimming took off 0 bases at V and 11 bases at J, with 12 bases between the two ends. What was sequenced was blood. The rearrangement uses TRBV5-5 and TRBJ1-5; D uncertain. The TCR sequence derives from a man aged 18 to 35 in good health. The CDR3 DNA follows: TGTGCCAGCAGCTTGGCGTTCAGTCGGACCCAGCATTTT. Residues: CASSLAFSRTQHF.